Sequencing of this T cell receptor beta chain was carried out in a study of CD8+CD57+ T cells in acquired aplastic anemia. Study-wide results and limits: No significant patient-versus-control difference appeared in CD8+ Simpson's diversity. About 30 shared CD8+ CDR3s appeared highly expressed within patients' immunodominant clones.

Profiles of TCR beta VDJ and CDR3 were generated from a genomic DNA template. One entry per CDR3 protein, called by TCRdb with MiXCR from the reads. The table includes 180,000 or so distinct CDR3 sequences, around 45% detected once. The length of the CDR3 is 13 residues. The V and J ends lost 8 bases and 15 bases respectively, with 20 bases between them. Germline CDR1 reads SNHLY; CDR2 reads FYNNEI. About this clonotype itself: No antigen is known for it.

The chain uses TRBV2 and TRBJ1-6; D remains unclear. The sample consisted of sorted CD4+, CD8+, or CD8+CD57+ T cells (not recorded which) from PBMCs. The clonotype was recovered from a human donor in good health. The CDR3 protein is CASLAFVVDLLHF. For the CDR3, the DNA is TGTGCCAGCCTTGCCTTTGTCGTGGATCTCCTCCACTTT. The variable domain in full, completed from reference TRBV2 and TRBJ1-6, reads EPEVTQTPSHQVTQMGQEVILRCVPISNHLYFYWYRQILGQKVEFLVSFYNNEISEKSEIFDDQFSVERPDGSNFTLKIRSTKLEDSAMYFCASLAFVVDLLHFGNGTRLTVT.